Shown below are 30 T cell receptor beta chains from a single sample sequenced in a study of identical twins. TCRdb reprocessed the 5' RACE reads via MiXCR and lists one record per CDR3 protein. The profile covers some 500,000 distinct CDR3 sequences, with more than 9% appearing a single time and approximately 3.2% taken by the ten largest. This sample was also put to use in a study of yellow fever vaccine responses in identical twins.

The sequencing sample was made of PBMCs. The receptors derive from a woman under 30 in good health.

The sample holds a few counts of this clonotype. The V and J genes are TRBV13 and TRBJ2-7, with 9 bases aligning to TRBD1. From germline, CDR1 is PRHDT and CDR2 FYEKMQ (reference sequence). The CDR3 consists of 14 residues. The V and J ends lost 5 bases and 4 bases, in that order; junction bases with no gene match: 6. Here the CDR3 DNA reads TGTGCCAGCAGCACAAGACAGGGGGTGTACGAGCAGTACTTC. This gives the protein CASSTRQGVYEQYF.

This chain uses TRBV27 with TRBJ2-1; TRBD2 might be the D (5 bases). Germline CDR1 reads MNHEY; CDR2 reads SMNVEV (reference sequence). Trimming shortened V by 0 bases and J by 2 bases, and 11 bases separated the two germline ends. This CDR3 has 16 residues. This CDR3 is CASSLSIGLTYNEQFF. The CDR3 nucleotides are TGTGCCAGCAGTTTATCTATAGGACTGACCTACAATGAGCAGTTCTTC.

The chain links TRBV6-2 or TRBV6-3 to TRBJ2-5, with D maybe TRBD2 (5 bases). V dropped 5 bases and J dropped 10 bases, with 14 bases sitting between them. Germline CDR1 reads MNHEY; CDR2 reads SVGEGT. This CDR3 comprises 12 residues. CDR3 in amino acids: CASSTFPGVQYF. CDR3 DNA: TGTGCCAGCAGTACCTTTCCCGGGGTCCAGTACTTC.

This clonotype was seen at least ten times. The V gene is TRBV29-1, the J gene TRBJ2-7; TRBD2 might be the D (5 bases). The germline CDR1 and CDR2 sequences are SQVTM and ANQGSEA. V was shortened by 3 bases and J by 5 bases, with 11 bases between the two germline ends. The CDR3 spans 12 residues. DNA of the CDR3: TGCAGCGTTGAGATTCTAGCAGACGAGCAGTACTTC. This encodes CSVEILADEQYF.

The chain uses TRBV7-9 and TRBJ2-1; 13 nucleotides match TRBD2. The CDR3 totals 15 residues. Trimming took 4 bases from V and 13 from J; bases not matched to a gene: 10. Germline V gene lookup returns CDR1 SEHNR and CDR2 FQNEAQ (reference sequence). This CDR3 is CASSSSAGLAGYQFF. CDR3 nucleotide sequence: TGTGCCAGCAGCTCTAGCGCGGGACTAGCGGGATACCAGTTCTTC.

V usage is TRBV2 and J usage is TRBJ1-3, with 8 positions matching TRBD1. Germline V gives CDR1 SNHLY, CDR2 FYNNEI. The CDR3 extends over 16 amino acids. The V segment lost 6 bases and the J segment 0 bases; nucleotides outside the gene matches: 7. CDR3 in DNA: TGTGCCAGCAGCCCCCAGGGGGCCAGCTCTGGAAACACCATATATTTT. The encoded protein is CASSPQGASSGNTIYF.

This clonotype was detected many times. The V gene is TRBV28, the J gene TRBJ1-5; 7 positions match TRBD1. The CDR3 runs to 13 residues. Germline loops: CDR1 MDHEN, CDR2 SYDVKM. The V gene end was trimmed by 6 bases and the J gene end by 7 bases; junction bases not matched to a gene: 6. The CDR3 DNA is TGTGCCAGCAGAGACAGGGAAACACAGCCCCAGCATTTT. It is translated as CASRDRETQPQHF.

The chain combines TRBV20-1 with TRBJ2-7; weak D call: TRBD1 (6 bases). CDR1 is DFQATT and CDR2 is SNEGSKA in the germline V gene (reference sequence). The V end was cut by 0 bases, the J end by 4 bases, with 16 bases between. The CDR3 loop spans 15 amino acids. CDR3 coding DNA: TGCAGTGCTAGAGATCTCAGGGGTAACTCGTACGAGCAGTACTTC. This gives the protein CSARDLRGNSYEQYF.

In its sample, this clonotype was seen many times. The genes are TRBV4-3 and TRBJ1-1, with TRBD1 identical over 9 bases. The CDR3 length is 15 residues. CDR1 LGHNA and CDR2 YSLEER come from the germline V gene. V gave up 3 bases and J gave up 6 bases; unmatched junction bases: 8. CDR3 sequence (DNA): TGCGCCAGCAGCCAGGACAGGGGACCCAATTCTGAAGCTTTCTTT. The encoded protein is CASSQDRGPNSEAFF.

The chain uses TRBV4-3 and TRBJ2-2; D ambiguous. The germline V gene encodes CDR1 LGHNA and CDR2 YSLEER. Trimming took 0 bases from V and 6 from J, leaving 17 bases between them. This CDR3 region has 17 residues. CDR3 coding DNA: TGCGCCAGCAGCCAAGAATCGGCCGGGTCGTTTTCCGGGGAGCTGTTTTTT. Amino acid sequence: CASSQESAGSFSGELFF.

This clonotype was recorded a few times. This chain links TRBV28 with TRBJ2-1; D is possibly TRBD1 (5 bases). Germline V gives CDR1 MDHEN, CDR2 SYDVKM. The V gene lost 2 bases and the J gene lost 6 bases, with 11 bases spanning the gap. The CDR3 loop spans 14 amino acids. CDR3: CASSLRGWVNEQFF. The CDR3 DNA reads TGTGCCAGCAGTTTAAGGGGATGGGTCAATGAGCAGTTCTTC.

This clonotype was recorded at least ten times. The genes are TRBV25-1 and TRBJ1-1, with 8 positions matching TRBD1. Unmatched junction bases numbered 4, after V lost 6 bases and J lost 1 base. The CDR3 extends over 14 amino acids. The germline CDR1 and CDR2 sequences are MGHDK and SYGVNS. The CDR3: CASSPGTGNTEAFF. CDR3 coding DNA: TGTGCCAGCAGCCCCGGGACAGGGAACACTGAAGCTTTCTTT.

V and J are TRBV25-1 and TRBJ2-1, with D hard to call. Germline V lookup: CDR1 MGHDK, CDR2 SYGVNS. The V and J ends lost 0 bases and 3 bases respectively, with 9 bases between them. The CDR3 is 15 residues long. The DNA for the CDR3 is TGTGCCAGCAGTGAATATGTAGGAAACTACAATGAGCAGTTCTTC. Translating it yields CASSEYVGNYNEQFF.

The chain couples TRBV6-1 to TRBJ2-7; TRBD1 or TRBD2 may be the D gene (5 bases each). Germline CDR1 is MNHNS and CDR2 is SASEGT. This CDR3 has 13 residues. Deletions cut 8 bases from V and 4 bases from J, with 15 bases between. This chain's CDR3 is CASRGGRWYEQYF. In DNA form, the CDR3 reads TGTGCCAGCCGTGGGGGTCGTTGGTACGAGCAGTACTTC.

This clonotype appeared a few times. The gene calls are TRBV5-1 and TRBJ2-7; TRBD1 matches 10 bases. CDR3 length: 16 residues. V was clipped by 4 bases and J by 1 base; unmatched bases: 8. The germline V gene encodes CDR1 SGHRS and CDR2 YFSETQ. The CDR3 loop is CASSPVPGQGSYEQYF. The DNA for the CDR3 is TGCGCCAGCAGCCCGGTCCCGGGACAGGGGTCCTACGAGCAGTACTTC.

Many counts were recorded for this clonotype. This chain links TRBV20-1 with TRBJ2-7; possibly TRBD2 for D (5 bases). The CDR3 runs to 13 residues. In germline, CDR1 is DFQATT, CDR2 SNEGSKA (reference sequence). V was clipped by 3 bases and J by 3 bases, with 12 bases between them. The CDR3 DNA sequence: TGCAGTGCTAGCGAGACTACGTTCTACGAGCAGTACTTC. The encoded protein is CSASETTFYEQYF.

This clonotype has at least ten counts. The rearrangement joins TRBV20-1 to TRBJ1-1; D not certain. Germline assignment: CDR1 DFQATT and CDR2 SNEGSKA (reference sequence). CDR3 size: 12 residues. Trimming took 5 bases from V and 3 from J, leaving 10 bases between them. This chain's CDR3 is CSARTGYTEAFF. The CDR3 DNA reads as TGCAGTGCTCGTACGGGGTACACTGAAGCTTTCTTT.

This clonotype was found many times. The chain recombines TRBV29-1 with TRBJ2-7; possibly TRBD2 for D (6 bases). Trimming left V 4 bases short and J 5 bases short, with 12 bases between. This CDR3 has 12 residues. Germline V gene sequence: CDR1 SQVTM, CDR2 ANQGSEA. CDR3 in amino acids: CSVGVGGHEQYF. In DNA form, the CDR3 reads TGCAGCGTTGGAGTGGGGGGTCACGAGCAGTACTTC.

In this sample, this clonotype turned up a few times. The rearrangement joins TRBV7-2 to TRBJ2-7; no definite D call. Trimming left V 5 bases short and J 3 bases short, with 8 bases between. The CDR3 runs to 12 residues. CDR1 and CDR2 (germline): SGHTA, FQGNSA. The CDR3 spells CASSNSVYEQYF. The CDR3 nucleotides are TGTGCCAGCAGCAATAGTGTCTACGAGCAGTACTTC.

The chain has TRBV7-8 and TRBJ2-5; TRBD1 agrees at 10 bases. The V gene end was trimmed by 5 bases and the J gene end by 4 bases; junction bases not matched to a gene: 10. Germline assignment: CDR1 SGHVS and CDR2 FQNEAQ. The CDR3 is 16 amino acids. For the CDR3, the DNA is TGTGCCAGCAGCGTAGGCCCCGGGACAGGGGCAGAGACCCAGTACTTC. Its protein is CASSVGPGTGAETQYF.

Remarks on this clonotype: The junction does not match germline at one end; this may be a read error. The chain recombines TRBV7-7 with TRBJ2-1, with 11 bases matching TRBD1. The CDR3 covers 14 residues. The germline CDR1 and CDR2 sequences are SSHAT and FNYEAQ (reference sequence). The CDR3 here is CASSPGQGAIEQFF. The CDR3 DNA reads TGTGCTAGCAGCCCTGGACAGGGGGCTATTGAGCAGTTCTTC.

In regard to this clonotype: One end of the junction does not line up with germline, which may come from a read error. This chain links TRBV7-2 with TRBJ2-5, with 9 bases fitting TRBD1. Germline V gives CDR1 SGHTA, CDR2 FQGNSA. The CDR3 runs 15 residues. CDR3 nucleotide sequence: TGTGCCAGCAGACGCGCGGACAGGGGCTCGGAGACCCATTACTTC. This codes for CASRRADRGSETHYF.

This clonotype was recorded a few times. Sequence at one end of the junction differs from germline and may be a read error. The rearrangement joins TRBV7-2 to TRBJ2-1, with TRBD2 matching over 8 bases. Germline assignment: CDR1 SGHTA and CDR2 FQGNSA. This CDR3 comprises 12 residues. CDR3 bases: TGTGCCAGCAGCTTAGGTGGCACTAGCGGACTCTTC. Residues: CASSLGGTSGLF.

The table lists this clonotype with many counts. The V and J genes are TRBV12-3 or TRBV12-4 and TRBJ2-3; D uncertain. The CDR3 is 15 residues long. Trimming left V 4 bases short and J 2 bases short, with 13 bases between. CDR3 nucleotide sequence: TGTGCCAGCAGTTGGGCTAAAGCTAACACAGATACGCAGTATTTT. Protein sequence: CASSWAKANTDTQYF.

This clonotype was seen repeatedly, ten times or more. The chain uses TRBV7-3 and TRBJ2-1; D gene unclear. Germline V gene data show CDR1 as SGHTA and CDR2 as FQGTGA. The CDR3 runs 13 residues. V was shortened by 1 base and J by 4 bases, with 5 bases between the two germline ends. In nucleotides, the CDR3 is TGTGCCAGCAGCTTAAATGAGTACAATGAGCAGTTCTTC. It specifies CASSLNEYNEQFF.

This clonotype occurred many times. V is TRBV20-1 and J is TRBJ2-1, with D uncertain. Germline CDR1 reads DFQATT; CDR2 reads SNEGSKA (reference sequence). This CDR3 has 14 residues. The V and J ends lost 6 bases and 6 bases respectively, with 18 bases between them. For the CDR3, the DNA is TGCAGTGCATCGTCCTGGTGGGATGGCAATGAGCAGTTCTTC. Translated: CSASSWWDGNEQFF.

This clonotype was picked up a small number of times. This chain joins TRBV3-1 and TRBJ2-1; 9 bases line up with TRBD2. CDR3 length: 16 residues. Germline loops: CDR1 LGHDT, CDR2 YNNKEL (reference sequence). V trimming: 4 bases; J trimming: 4 bases; junction bases outside the gene matches: 8. The CDR3 DNA reads as TGTGCCAGCAGCCTCATAGCGGGAGAGGGGTACAATGAGCAGTTCTTC. This translates into CASSLIAGEGYNEQFF.

The chain is built from TRBV20-1 and TRBJ1-2; unclear D gene. Germline V gene lookup returns CDR1 DFQATT and CDR2 SNEGSKA (reference sequence). Trimming removed 6 bases at V and 8 bases at J, with 25 bases between. The CDR3 sequence is 15 residues long. The CDR3 bases are TGCAGTGCCCGGAAGTTACTCCTGGTTGGTTGGGGCTACACCTTC. This sequence encodes CSARKLLLVGWGYTF.

The chain employs TRBV25-1 and TRBJ2-1, with D perhaps matching TRBD2 (6 bases). There are 13 residues in the CDR3. With 4 bases removed from V and 10 bases from J, the gap between germline ends came to 14 bases. Germline assignment: CDR1 MGHDK and CDR2 SYGVNS. CDR3 in DNA: TGTGCCAGCAGTGGGGTCCGACTAGTAGAGCAGTTCTTC. It codes for CASSGVRLVEQFF.

This clonotype showed up just a few times. V is TRBV3-1 and J is TRBJ1-3; possible D gene TRBD1, 5 bases. V lost 2 bases to trimming and J lost 7 bases, with 12 bases between them. Germline CDR1 and CDR2: LGHDT and YNNKEL (reference sequence). This CDR3 is 14 amino acids long. This CDR3 reads CASSQQGGINTIYF. CDR3 DNA: TGTGCCAGCAGCCAACAGGGCGGGATCAACACCATATATTTT.